This T cell receptor beta chain was sequenced in a study of T cells in Graves' hyperthyroidism and ophthalmopathy. This clonotype was seen at least ten times. Patients aged 18 to 65 with hyperthyroidism were newly diagnosed, with duration under 2 months. The CDR3 loop spans 19 amino acids. V was clipped by 3 bases and J by 4 bases; unmatched bases: 15. Regions amplified from RNA transcripts were the TCR beta CDR3 regions. The HTBI primer set drove a first-round RT-PCR of the TCR CDR3. TCRdb redid the calling of the multiplex PCR reads with MiXCR, one entry per CDR3 protein. Of roughly 420,000 distinct CDR3 sequences in the sample, 12% to 15% were seen once.

The TCR comes from a woman under 30 with Graves' hyperthyroidism. V and J are TRBV12-3 or TRBV12-4 and TRBJ2-3, with TRBD2 matching over 11 bases. Sequencing was carried out using blood. The DNA of the CDR3 is TGTGCCAGCAGTTTCGGGACTAGCGGAGCGCGGGCTTGGGCAGATACGCAGTATTTT. Its translation: CASSFGTSGARAWADTQYF.